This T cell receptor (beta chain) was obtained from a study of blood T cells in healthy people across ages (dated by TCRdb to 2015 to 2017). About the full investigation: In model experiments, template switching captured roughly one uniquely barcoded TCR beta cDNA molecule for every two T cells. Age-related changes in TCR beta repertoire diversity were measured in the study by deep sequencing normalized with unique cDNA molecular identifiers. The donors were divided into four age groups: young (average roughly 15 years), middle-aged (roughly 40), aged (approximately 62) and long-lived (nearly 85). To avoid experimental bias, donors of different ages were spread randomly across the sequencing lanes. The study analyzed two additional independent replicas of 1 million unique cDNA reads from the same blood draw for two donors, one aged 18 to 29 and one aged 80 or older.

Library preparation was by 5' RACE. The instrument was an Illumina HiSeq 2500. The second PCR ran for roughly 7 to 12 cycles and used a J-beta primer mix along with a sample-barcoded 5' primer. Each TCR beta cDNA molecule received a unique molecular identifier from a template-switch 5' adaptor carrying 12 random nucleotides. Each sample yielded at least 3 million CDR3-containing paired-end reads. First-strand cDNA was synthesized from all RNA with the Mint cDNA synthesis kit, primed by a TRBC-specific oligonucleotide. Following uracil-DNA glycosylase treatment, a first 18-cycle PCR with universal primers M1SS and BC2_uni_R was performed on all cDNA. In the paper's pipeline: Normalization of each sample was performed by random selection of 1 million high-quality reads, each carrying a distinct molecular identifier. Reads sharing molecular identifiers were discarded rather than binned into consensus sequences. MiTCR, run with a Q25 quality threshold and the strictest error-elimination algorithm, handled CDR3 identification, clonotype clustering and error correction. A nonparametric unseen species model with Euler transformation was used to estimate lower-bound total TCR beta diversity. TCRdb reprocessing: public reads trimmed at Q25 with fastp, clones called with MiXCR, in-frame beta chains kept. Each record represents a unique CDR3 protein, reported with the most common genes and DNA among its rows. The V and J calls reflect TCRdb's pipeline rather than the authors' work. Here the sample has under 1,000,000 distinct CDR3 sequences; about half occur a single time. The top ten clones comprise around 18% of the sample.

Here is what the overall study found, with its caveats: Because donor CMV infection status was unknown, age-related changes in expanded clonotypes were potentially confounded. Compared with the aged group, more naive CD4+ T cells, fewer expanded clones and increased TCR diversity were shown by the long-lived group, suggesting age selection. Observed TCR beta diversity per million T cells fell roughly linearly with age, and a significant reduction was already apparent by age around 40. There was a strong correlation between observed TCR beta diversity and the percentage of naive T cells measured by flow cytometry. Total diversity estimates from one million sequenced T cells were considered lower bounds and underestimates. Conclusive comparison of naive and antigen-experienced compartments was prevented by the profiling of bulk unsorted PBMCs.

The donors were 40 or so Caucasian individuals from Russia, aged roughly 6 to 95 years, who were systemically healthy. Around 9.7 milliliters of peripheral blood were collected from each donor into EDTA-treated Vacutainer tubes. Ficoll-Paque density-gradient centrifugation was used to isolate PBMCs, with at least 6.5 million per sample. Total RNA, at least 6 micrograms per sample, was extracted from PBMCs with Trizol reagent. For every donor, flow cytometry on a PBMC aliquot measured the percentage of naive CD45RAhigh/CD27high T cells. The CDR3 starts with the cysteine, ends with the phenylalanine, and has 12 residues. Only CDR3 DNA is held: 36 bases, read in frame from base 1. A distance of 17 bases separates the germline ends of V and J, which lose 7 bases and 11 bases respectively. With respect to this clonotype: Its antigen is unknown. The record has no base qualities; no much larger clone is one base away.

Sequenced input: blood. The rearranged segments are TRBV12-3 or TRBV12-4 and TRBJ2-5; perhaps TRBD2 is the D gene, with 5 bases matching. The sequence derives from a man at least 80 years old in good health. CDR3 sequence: CASNRKDGEQYF. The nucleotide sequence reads TGTGCCAGCAATAGAAAGGACGGGGAGCAGTACTTC.